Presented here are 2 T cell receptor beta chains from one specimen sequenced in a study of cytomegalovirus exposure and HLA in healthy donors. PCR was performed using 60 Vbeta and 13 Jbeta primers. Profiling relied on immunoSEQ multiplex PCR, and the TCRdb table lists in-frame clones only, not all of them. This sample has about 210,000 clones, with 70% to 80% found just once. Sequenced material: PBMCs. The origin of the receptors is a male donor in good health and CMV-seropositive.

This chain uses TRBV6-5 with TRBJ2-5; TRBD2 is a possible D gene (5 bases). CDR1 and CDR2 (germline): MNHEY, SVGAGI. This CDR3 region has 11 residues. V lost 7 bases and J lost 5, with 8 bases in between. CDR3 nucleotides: TGTGCCAGCACCCGAGGGGAGACCCAGTACTTC. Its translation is CASTRGETQYF.

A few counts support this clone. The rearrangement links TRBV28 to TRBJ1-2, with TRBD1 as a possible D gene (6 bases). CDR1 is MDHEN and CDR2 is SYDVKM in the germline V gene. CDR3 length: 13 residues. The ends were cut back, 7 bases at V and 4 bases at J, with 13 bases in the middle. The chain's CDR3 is CASKGRGGYGYTF. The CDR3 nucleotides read TGTGCCAGCAAGGGCAGGGGTGGCTATGGCTACACCTTC.